These 27 T cell receptor beta chains were sequenced from one sample in a study of blood T cell repertoires in COVID-19. Assay used: immunoSEQ multiplex PCR; TCRdb lists only in-frame clones, some missing. The sample gives roughly 100,000 clones, about 72% of which show up once; approximately 9.6% is in the top ten. Sequenced sample: peripheral blood. The source of these receptors is a man aged 60-69 years with active or convalescent COVID-19.

This clone was recorded once. The chain uses TRBV27 and TRBJ2-1; 11 nucleotides agree with TRBD2. The germline gives CDR1 MNHEY, CDR2 SMNVEV (reference sequence). V was pared by 4 bases and J by 7 bases, with 6 bases of the junction left unmatched. The CDR3 totals 15 residues. The chain's CDR3 is CASSWTSGSHNEQFF. The CDR3, as DNA: TGTGCCAGCAGTTGGACTAGCGGGTCGCATAATGAGCAGTTCTTC.

V and J are TRBV7-9 and TRBJ2-1, with D possibly being TRBD2 (7 bases). V dropped 7 bases and J dropped 5 bases, with 15 bases sitting between them. Germline CDR1 and CDR2: SEHNR and FQNEAQ (reference sequence). CDR3 length equals 14 residues. The CDR3 protein is CASTPGGRDNEQFF. CDR3 nucleotide sequence: TGTGCCAGCACGCCGGGGGGCCGAGACAATGAGCAGTTCTTC. The full variable domain, rest sourced from reference TRBV7-9 and TRBJ2-1, is DTGVSQNPRHKITKRGQNVTFRCDPISEHNRLYWYRQTLGQGPEFLTYFQNEAQLEKSRLLSDRFSAERPKGSFSTLEIQRTEQGDSAMYLCASTPGGRDNEQFFGPGTRLTVL.

The chain is built from TRBV21-1 and TRBJ1-5. TRBV21-1 is labeled a pseudogene. CDR3 size: 16 residues. The CDR3 protein is CASSKEAGAPNQPQHF. The DNA for the CDR3 is TGTGCCAGCAGCAAAGAAGCGGGGGCCCCCAATCAGCCCCAGCATTTT.

This chain joins TRBV5-8 and TRBJ2-1; 9 nucleotides agree with TRBD2. There are 16 residues in the CDR3. With V trimmed by 4 bases and J by 4 bases, 9 bases remained unmatched. CDR1 is SGHTS and CDR2 is YDEGEE in the germline V gene. The CDR3 reads CASSRWASGVYNEQFF. Written as DNA, the CDR3 is TGTGCCAGCAGCCGCTGGGCTAGCGGGGTGTACAATGAGCAGTTCTTC.

This clone appeared a single time. The chain combines TRBV2 with TRBJ1-5; no definite D call. This CDR3 comprises 13 residues. V lost 6 bases, J lost 0 bases, and 6 bases lay in between. Germline V gives CDR1 SNHLY, CDR2 FYNNEI. CDR3 sequence (DNA): TGTGCCAGCAGGGGAGATAGCAATCAGCCCCAGCATTTT. It specifies CASRGDSNQPQHF.

This clone was counted only a few times. The chain couples TRBV10-1 to TRBJ1-1; D not resolved. V shed 6 bases and J shed 5 bases, with 13 bases lying between them. The CDR3 runs to 13 residues. Germline V lookup: CDR1 WNHNN, CDR2 SYGVQD (reference sequence). DNA for the CDR3: TGCGCCAGCAGGGTAGGACGGAGGACTGAAGCTTTCTTT. Translating gives CASRVGRRTEAFF.

This rearrangement joins TRBV30 to TRBJ2-3; D not certain. Trimming removed 5 bases from V and 2 bases from J, with 8 bases in between. This CDR3 is built from 12 residues. Germline lookup yields CDR1 GTSNPN and CDR2 SVGIG (reference sequence). As DNA, the CDR3 is TGTGCCTGGCGCCTAAACACAGATACGCAGTATTTT. Translated: CAWRLNTDTQYF.

In its sample, this clone was seen a few times. This chain joins TRBV28 and TRBJ1-5; D might be TRBD1 (6 bases). The germline gives CDR1 MDHEN, CDR2 SYDVKM. This CDR3 has 16 amino acids. V was clipped by 11 bases and J by 1 base, with 21 bases between them. Here the CDR3 DNA reads TGTGCCGCCCGAAGGGGAGAGACAGGAAGCAATCAGCCCCAGCATTTT. Translated: CAARRGETGSNQPQHF.

The gene calls are TRBV2 and TRBJ2-3, with 10 nucleotides matching TRBD1. The CDR3 is made up of 16 amino acids. Per germline, CDR1 SNHLY and CDR2 FYNNEI. J lost 2 bases, V lost 7 bases, and 9 bases had no gene match. CDR3 residues: CASKMTGGTLTDTQYF. CDR3 in DNA: TGTGCCAGCAAGATGACAGGGGGCACCCTCACAGATACGCAGTATTTT. The whole variable domain, remainder taken from reference TRBV2 and TRBJ2-3, is EPEVTQTPSHQVTQMGQEVILRCVPISNHLYFYWYRQILGQKVEFLVSFYNNEISEKSEIFDDQFSVERPDGSNFTLKIRSTKLEDSAMYFCASKMTGGTLTDTQYFGPGTRLTVL.

The chain is built from TRBV5-1 and TRBJ2-5, with 7 bases identical to TRBD2. CDR1 is SGHRS, CDR2 YFSETQ, per germline. The CDR3 has 15 residues. J gave up 2 bases and V 4 bases, and 8 bases lay outside the gene matches. CDR3 region: CASSTGRGGQETQYF. CDR3 coding DNA: TGCGCCAGCAGCACCGGCCGGGGAGGGCAAGAGACCCAGTACTTC.

CDR3 sequence: CASSGERTGSLGYTF. CDR3 in DNA: TGTGCCAGCAGCGGCGAGCGCACAGGGTCTCTGGGCTACACCTTC. The rearrangement links TRBV7-2 to TRBJ1-2; D is possibly TRBD1 (6 bases). Germline CDR1 is SGHTA and CDR2 is FQGNSA. The CDR3 has 15 residues. Trimming took 5 bases from V and 8 from J, leaving 21 bases between them.

This clone occurred once. The V call is TRBV25-1, the J call TRBJ2-2; possibly TRBD1 or TRBD2 for D (6 bases each). The CDR3 is 14 amino acids. The V gene lost 8 bases and the J gene lost 5 bases, with 15 bases spanning the gap. Germline V gene data show CDR1 as MGHDK and CDR2 as SYGVNS. CDR3 nucleotide sequence: TGTGCCAGCGGTGGAGGGGGAGTGACCGGGGAGCTGTTTTTT. Its protein product is CASGGGGVTGELFF.

This chain connects TRBV6-2 or TRBV6-3 to TRBJ2-7; D possibly corresponds to TRBD1 (5 bases). The CDR3 loop spans 12 amino acids. V lost 5 bases and J 6 bases, leaving 11 bases between the germline ends. Germline assignment: CDR1 MNHEY and CDR2 SVGEGT. The CDR3 reads CASSQGDGEQYV. The CDR3, as DNA: TGTGCCAGCAGTCAAGGGGATGGCGAGCAGTACGTC.

V usage is TRBV10-3 and J usage is TRBJ2-7; a possible D gene is TRBD1 (5 bases). Germline CDR1 ENHRY, CDR2 SYGVKD. V lost 6 bases, J lost 0 bases, and 9 bases lay in between. The CDR3 spans 13 residues. The CDR3 DNA is TGTGCCATCAGAGACAGTAGCTCCTACGAGCAGTACTTC. It codes for CAIRDSSSYEQYF.

The V call is TRBV6-5, the J call TRBJ2-7, with D tentatively TRBD2 (5 bases). The germline CDR1 and CDR2 sequences are MNHEY and SVGAGI. CDR3 length equals 11 residues. V was cut by 4 bases and J by 6 bases, with 7 bases left in between. CDR3 in DNA: TGTGCCAGCAGTTCCGGACTCGAGCAGTACGTC. Translation: CASSSGLEQYV.

The V call is TRBV18, the J call TRBJ2-7; 11 nucleotides line up with TRBD1. CDR3 length: 14 amino acids. V was clipped by 5 bases and J by 4 bases; unmatched bases: 4. Germline CDR1 reads KGHSH; CDR2 reads LQKENI. CDR3 in DNA: TGTGCCAGCTCAGCCGGGACAGGGGGGTACGAGCAGTACGTC. It is translated as CASSAGTGGYEQYV.

V usage is TRBV5-4 and J usage is TRBJ2-5; no clear D. CDR3 length: 16 residues. The V and J ends lost 1 base and 8 bases respectively, with 21 bases between them. CDR1 is SGHNT and CDR2 is YYREEE in the germline V gene (reference sequence). The CDR3, as DNA: TGTGCCAGCAGCTTGTATGAGGCCAGCTCCCAAGGAACCCAGTACTTC. Translating gives CASSLYEASSQGTQYF.

V is TRBV19 and J is TRBJ1-4; 8 nucleotides line up with TRBD1. With 6 bases clipped from V and 8 bases from J, the junction kept 14 bases outside the gene matches. Germline loops: CDR1 LNHDA, CDR2 SQIVND (reference sequence). The CDR3 extends over 16 amino acids. This chain's CDR3 is CASRTFGQGVSEKLFF. CDR3 DNA sequence: TGTGCCAGTAGGACTTTCGGACAGGGTGTATCAGAAAAACTGTTTTTT.

This clone was picked up a small number of times. This chain uses TRBV28 with TRBJ1-2; D unresolved. This CDR3 spans 12 amino acids. Trimming removed 5 bases at V and 4 bases at J, with 8 bases between. Germline values: CDR1 MDHEN, CDR2 SYDVKM. In DNA, the CDR3 is TGTGCCAGCAGTCCGGGTGTCTATGGCTACACCTTC. Translating it yields CASSPGVYGYTF.

The chain combines TRBV3-1 (or the pseudogene TRBV3-2) with TRBJ2-5; maybe TRBD2 (7 bases). This CDR3 has 14 amino acids. The V gene's germline CDR1 is LGHDT and CDR2 YNNKEL (reference sequence). Trimming stripped 0 bases from V and 5 bases from J, with 10 bases between. CDR3 region: CASSQEGGAETQYF. The CDR3 region has the DNA TGTGCCAGCAGCCAAGAGGGGGGGGCTGAGACCCAGTACTTC.

This chain connects TRBV7-6 to TRBJ2-5, with 8 positions matching TRBD2. CDR1 and CDR2 from the germline V gene are SGHVS and FNYEAQ. The CDR3 length is 14 residues. Trimming took 5 bases from V and 3 from J; bases not matched to a gene: 5. CDR3 protein: CASSVGGGEETQYF. The CDR3 bases are TGTGCCAGCAGCGTCGGGGGGGGAGAAGAGACCCAGTACTTC.

The chain combines TRBV11-2 with TRBJ1-2; 8 nucleotides match TRBD1. CDR1 SGHAT and CDR2 FQNNGV come from the germline V gene. CDR3 length: 15 residues. Trimming at V came to 5 bases and at J to 4 bases, leaving 9 bases not matched to a gene. The CDR3 DNA sequence: TGTGCCAGCAGCCGCGGACAGGGAAGGGGCTATGGCTACACCTTC. It is translated as CASSRGQGRGYGYTF.

The chain employs TRBV10-2 and TRBJ1-5; unclear D gene. The CDR3 is 15 residues long. V was pared by 0 bases and J by 0 bases, with 6 bases between. The V gene's germline CDR1 is WSHSY and CDR2 SAAADI. The CDR3 reads CASSESQVSNQPQHF. The DNA for the CDR3 is TGCGCCAGCAGTGAGTCGCAGGTTAGCAATCAGCCCCAGCATTTT.

This clone appeared a few times. The chain is built from TRBV19 and TRBJ2-5, with D perhaps matching TRBD1 (5 bases). V was pared by 7 bases and J by 7 bases, with 19 bases between. Germline CDR1 LNHDA, CDR2 SQIVND (reference sequence). The CDR3 sequence is 14 residues long. The CDR3 DNA is TGTGCCAGTAACCCGCCCGGTAACCAGGGGACCCAGTACTTC. Amino acid sequence: CASNPPGNQGTQYF.

This clone was picked up one time. The rearrangement uses TRBV6-5 and TRBJ1-5; D may be TRBD1 (6 bases). There are 15 residues in the CDR3. Trimming pared 6 bases from V and 1 base from J, leaving 13 bases between. Germline V gene lookup returns CDR1 MNHEY and CDR2 SVGAGI. The CDR3 coding sequence is TGTGCCAGCAGGCTTAGTACAGGGAGCAATCAGCCCCAGCATTTT. It yields the protein CASRLSTGSNQPQHF.

The chain combines TRBV6-2 or TRBV6-3 with TRBJ2-2, with TRBD2 matching over 12 bases. Germline V CDR1 and CDR2: MNHEY, SVGEGT. This CDR3 region has 18 residues. The trim removed 4 bases at V and 2 bases at J, leaving 8 bases unmatched. The CDR3 protein is CASSFATSGSPNTGELFF. CDR3 bases: TGTGCCAGCAGTTTTGCGACTAGCGGGAGTCCAAACACCGGGGAGCTGTTTTTT.

The genes are TRBV2 and TRBJ2-7; possible D gene TRBD2, 6 bases. The CDR3 contains 13 residues. CDR1 is SNHLY and CDR2 is FYNNEI in the germline V gene. V lost 6 bases and J lost 4, with 13 bases in between. CDR3 in DNA: TGTGCCAGCAGAGTAGCGGAGGGATACGAGCAGTACTTC. Translating it yields CASRVAEGYEQYF.